This passage covers 9 T cell receptor beta chains from one sample sequenced in a study of blood T cells in healthy people across ages. A sample-barcoded 5' primer and a J-beta primer mix were used in a second PCR of roughly 6 to 11 cycles. TCRdb ran MiXCR on the 5' RACE reads and lists one entry per CDR3 protein. The sample includes fewer than 1,200,000 distinct CDR3 sequences, 25% of them seen just once. Another study also made use of these data, one on T cells of mothers and their children.

The sample comprised blood. These receptors all come from a girl aged 2 to 9 in good health.

This chain links TRBV20-1 with TRBJ2-7, with 8 positions matching TRBD1. The CDR3 has 14 amino acids. CDR1 and CDR2 (germline): DFQATT, SNEGSKA (reference sequence). V gave up 1 base and J gave up 6 bases; unmatched junction bases: 8. The DNA of the CDR3 is TGCAGTGCTAGAGGGGGACAGGACTCGGGCGAGCAGTACTTC. Its translation: CSARGGQDSGEQYF.

V is TRBV5-1 and J is TRBJ2-5; D is tentatively TRBD1 or TRBD2 (5 bases each). The V end lost 4 bases, the J end lost 2 bases, and 18 bases lay between the germline ends. CDR3 length equals 16 residues. Per the germline V gene, CDR1 is SGHRS and CDR2 is YFSETQ. The CDR3 protein is CASSTLPGTLQETQYF. CDR3 DNA sequence: TGCGCCAGCAGCACACTACCCGGGACGCTACAAGAGACCCAGTACTTC.

This chain uses TRBV7-9 with TRBJ1-4; D might be TRBD1 (5 bases). V gave up 5 bases and J gave up 0 bases, with 10 bases separating them. CDR1 is SEHNR and CDR2 is FQNEAQ in the germline V gene (reference sequence). The CDR3 has 15 amino acids. Here the CDR3 reads CASSGGGATNEKLFF. The CDR3 DNA reads TGTGCCAGCAGCGGAGGAGGGGCAACTAATGAAAAACTGTTTTTT.

This clonotype occurred a few times. V and J are TRBV28 and TRBJ2-2; D is undetermined. CDR1 and CDR2 (germline): MDHEN, SYDVKM. V was cut by 4 bases and J by 5 bases, with 14 bases left in between. This CDR3 comprises 15 residues. The CDR3 DNA follows: TGTGCCAGCAGTTCCGTGAAGACGTGGACCGGGGAGCTGTTTTTT. Translating it yields CASSSVKTWTGELFF.

The V gene is TRBV15, the J gene TRBJ2-6; D is uncertain. Trimming removed 11 bases at V and 2 bases at J, with 13 bases between. The CDR3 loop spans 14 amino acids. Germline V gives CDR1 LNHNV, CDR2 YYDKDF (reference sequence). The CDR3 protein is CASAPLAGANVLTF. In DNA, the CDR3 is TGTGCCTCAGCCCCCTTAGCTGGGGCCAACGTCCTGACTTTC.

This clonotype was picked up a small number of times. J is TRBJ1-1 and V is TRBV7-9, with 9 bases fitting TRBD1. This CDR3 contains 14 residues. V lost 4 bases, J lost 5 bases, and 5 bases stayed unmatched. Germline CDR1 SEHNR, CDR2 FQNEAQ (reference sequence). The CDR3 loop reads CASSSGTGRTEAFF. CDR3 nucleotides: TGTGCCAGCAGCTCCGGGACAGGGAGGACTGAAGCTTTCTTT. Variable domain in full (rest from reference TRBV7-9 and TRBJ1-1): DTGVSQNPRHKITKRGQNVTFRCDPISEHNRLYWYRQTLGQGPEFLTYFQNEAQLEKSRLLSDRFSAERPKGSFSTLEIQRTEQGDSAMYLCASSSGTGRTEAFFGQGTRLTVV.

V is TRBV29-1 and J is TRBJ2-3; D is undetermined. V lost 6 bases and J lost 1, with 14 bases in between. Germline CDR1 SQVTM, CDR2 ANQGSEA. This CDR3 comprises 14 residues. CDR3 sequence: CSVGPPLRTDTQYF. In DNA form, the CDR3 reads TGCAGCGTGGGCCCCCCGCTCCGCACAGATACGCAGTATTTT.

J is TRBJ1-2 and V is TRBV2; weak D call: TRBD1 (6 bases). Trimming took off 4 bases at V and 6 bases at J, with 12 bases between the two ends. This CDR3 is 13 amino acids long. Looked up from germline, CDR1 is SNHLY and CDR2 is FYNNEI. CDR3 residues: CASSVQGDDGYTF. The CDR3 bases are TGTGCCAGCAGTGTACAGGGTGACGATGGCTACACCTTC.

V usage is TRBV7-9 and J usage is TRBJ2-1; TRBD1 or TRBD2 may be the D gene (6 bases each). Germline-derived CDR1 and CDR2 are SEHNR and FQNEAQ (reference sequence). The CDR3 totals 18 residues. The V end lost 2 bases, the J end lost 0 bases, and 17 bases lay between the germline ends. CDR3 region: CASSLRGAPRGSYNEQFF. CDR3 DNA: TGTGCCAGCAGCTTAAGGGGGGCCCCCCGAGGCTCCTACAATGAGCAGTTCTTC.